The rows below give T cell receptor beta chains drawn from one sample of a study of cytomegalovirus exposure and HLA in healthy donors. TCRdb keeps only in-frame clones here, not all; method: immunoSEQ multiplex PCR. The table has around 300,000 clones, approximately 70% seen once; the top ten hold about 2.1%. The sample was PBMCs. These receptors all come from a female donor in good health and CMV-seronegative. CDR3s include the opening cysteine and the closing phenylalanine or tryptophan. Each record gives: V gene, CDR3 length, J gene, D gene, clone size, CDR3 protein, CDR3 DNA. D genes are given only for firm matches. Rows give clone size only sometimes, using once, few, many, or a class for an expanded clone.

v_call: TRBV27
cdr3_length: 16
j_call: TRBJ2-2
d_call: TRBD2
clone_size: -
cdr3_aa: CASSYHSGWNTGELFF
cdr3_nt: TGTGCCAGCAGTTACCATAGCGGGTGGAACACCGGGGAGCTGTTTTTT

v_call: TRBV4-1
cdr3_length: 16
j_call: TRBJ2-4
d_call: -
clone_size: few
cdr3_aa: CASSHTAVLAKNIQYF
cdr3_nt: TGCGCCAGCAGCCATACGGCGGTGCTAGCCAAAAACATTCAGTACTTC

v_call: TRBV15
cdr3_length: 15
j_call: TRBJ2-7
d_call: TRBD1
clone_size: -
cdr3_aa: CATRTTGTDTYEQYF
cdr3_nt: TGTGCCACCAGGACGACCGGGACAGATACCTACGAGCAGTACTTC

v_call: TRBV10-3
cdr3_length: 16
j_call: TRBJ1-3
d_call: -
clone_size: -
cdr3_aa: CAISESRTSSGNTIYF
cdr3_nt: TGTGCCATCAGTGAGTCAAGGACATCGTCCGGAAACACCATATATTTT

v_call: TRBV27
cdr3_length: 18
j_call: TRBJ2-6
d_call: -
clone_size: -
cdr3_aa: CASSLYPSGDSGANVLTF
cdr3_nt: TGTGCCAGCAGTTTATACCCATCAGGGGACTCTGGGGCCAACGTCCTGACTTTC

v_call: TRBV5-8
cdr3_length: 16
j_call: TRBJ2-2
d_call: TRBD2
clone_size: -
cdr3_aa: CASNLPGLAGTGELFF
cdr3_nt: TGTGCCAGCAACTTACCGGGACTAGCGGGCACCGGGGAGCTGTTTTTT

v_call: TRBV30
cdr3_length: 12
j_call: TRBJ1-1
d_call: -
clone_size: once
cdr3_aa: CAWKTVYTEAFF
cdr3_nt: TGTGCCTGGAAGACAGTTTACACTGAAGCTTTCTTT

v_call: TRBV7-6
cdr3_length: 16
j_call: TRBJ2-2
d_call: -
clone_size: -
cdr3_aa: CASSAGTGRYTGELFF
cdr3_nt: TGTGCCAGCAGCGCCGGTACCGGGAGATACACCGGGGAGCTGTTTTTT

v_call: TRBV7-2
cdr3_length: 14
j_call: TRBJ2-5
d_call: TRBD1
clone_size: -
cdr3_aa: CASRSGTGQETQYF
cdr3_nt: TGTGCCAGCAGATCCGGGACAGGCCAAGAGACCCAGTACTTC

v_call: TRBV2
cdr3_length: 12
j_call: TRBJ2-7
d_call: -
clone_size: -
cdr3_aa: CASIRGSYEQYF
cdr3_nt: TGTGCCAGCATTCGGGGTTCCTACGAGCAGTACTTC

v_call: TRBV18
cdr3_length: 15
j_call: TRBJ1-5
d_call: TRBD1
clone_size: -
cdr3_aa: CASSQDRDSNQPQHF
cdr3_nt: TGTGCCAGCTCCCAAGACAGGGATAGCAATCAGCCCCAGCATTTT

v_call: TRBV5-4
cdr3_length: 12
j_call: TRBJ1-2
d_call: TRBD1
clone_size: -
cdr3_aa: CASSFGQGRIAF
cdr3_nt: TGTGCCAGCAGCTTTGGACAGGGAAGGATAGCCTTC

v_call: TRBV11-3
cdr3_length: 15
j_call: TRBJ2-7
d_call: TRBD1
clone_size: -
cdr3_aa: CASSPGQGEDYEQYF
cdr3_nt: TGTGCCAGCAGCCCGGGACAGGGGGAAGACTACGAGCAGTACTTC

v_call: TRBV4-2
cdr3_length: 19
j_call: TRBJ2-2
d_call: TRBD2
clone_size: -
cdr3_aa: CASSLSLLRLAGGHGELFF
cdr3_nt: TGTGCCAGCAGCCTATCCCTCCTTAGGCTAGCGGGAGGCCACGGGGAGCTGTTTTTT

v_call: TRBV19
cdr3_length: 14
j_call: TRBJ2-7
d_call: -
clone_size: -
cdr3_aa: CASSIDREPYEQYF
cdr3_nt: TGTGCCAGTAGTATAGATAGGGAGCCCTACGAGCAGTACTTC

v_call: TRBV7-9
cdr3_length: 16
j_call: TRBJ1-1
d_call: -
clone_size: few
cdr3_aa: CASSEGTPGWNTEAFF
cdr3_nt: TGTGCCAGCAGCGAAGGGACACCGGGATGGAACACTGAAGCTTTCTTT

v_call: TRBV7-9
cdr3_length: 16
j_call: TRBJ2-7
d_call: TRBD2
clone_size: few
cdr3_aa: CSSSTRLAGGRYEQYF
cdr3_nt: TGTTCCAGCAGCACCAGGCTAGCGGGAGGGAGGTACGAGCAGTACTTC

v_call: TRBV28
cdr3_length: 13
j_call: TRBJ1-4
d_call: -
clone_size: -
cdr3_aa: CASLDSSYEKLFF
cdr3_nt: TGTGCCAGCCTGGACAGTTCCTATGAAAAACTGTTTTTT

v_call: TRBV28
cdr3_length: 12
j_call: TRBJ1-5
d_call: -
clone_size: -
cdr3_aa: CASSLSVQPQHF
cdr3_nt: TGTGCCAGCAGTTTATCGGTCCAGCCCCAGCATTTT

v_call: TRBV10-2
cdr3_length: 12
j_call: TRBJ2-7
d_call: TRBD1
clone_size: few
cdr3_aa: CASRDRASEQYF
cdr3_nt: TGCGCCAGCAGGGACAGGGCGTCCGAGCAGTACTTC

v_call: TRBV15
cdr3_length: 16
j_call: TRBJ2-3
d_call: -
clone_size: -
cdr3_aa: CATSGRTGLSTDTQYF
cdr3_nt: TGTGCCACCAGCGGGAGGACAGGACTCAGCACAGATACGCAGTATTTT

v_call: TRBV29-1
cdr3_length: 12
j_call: TRBJ2-5
d_call: -
clone_size: few
cdr3_aa: CSVVRHQETQYF
cdr3_nt: TGCAGCGTTGTGCGGCACCAAGAGACCCAGTACTTC

v_call: TRBV5-1
cdr3_length: 14
j_call: TRBJ1-6
d_call: -
clone_size: -
cdr3_aa: CASSHYDYNSPLHF
cdr3_nt: TGCGCCAGCAGCCACTACGACTATAATTCACCCCTCCACTTT

v_call: TRBV6-5
cdr3_length: 11
j_call: TRBJ1-1
d_call: -
clone_size: -
cdr3_aa: CASRANTEAFF
cdr3_nt: TGTGCCAGCAGAGCAAACACTGAAGCTTTCTTT

v_call: TRBV28
cdr3_length: 14
j_call: TRBJ2-3
d_call: TRBD2
clone_size: few
cdr3_aa: CASSFSGSTDTQYF
cdr3_nt: TGTGCCAGCAGTTTTAGCGGGAGCACAGATACGCAGTATTTT

v_call: TRBV30
cdr3_length: 14
j_call: TRBJ2-1
d_call: TRBD2
clone_size: -
cdr3_aa: CAWSETSGNNEQFF
cdr3_nt: TGTGCCTGGAGTGAGACTAGCGGAAACAATGAGCAGTTCTTC

v_call: TRBV2
cdr3_length: 15
j_call: TRBJ2-1
d_call: TRBD1
clone_size: -
cdr3_aa: CASSELGTGSDEQFF
cdr3_nt: TGTGCCAGCAGTGAATTGGGGACAGGGAGCGATGAGCAGTTCTTC

v_call: TRBV18
cdr3_length: 15
j_call: TRBJ1-1
d_call: -
clone_size: -
cdr3_aa: CASSPPIGVNTEAFF
cdr3_nt: TGTGCCAGCTCACCACCGATCGGGGTGAACACTGAAGCTTTCTTT

v_call: TRBV25-1
cdr3_length: 14
j_call: TRBJ1-2
d_call: -
clone_size: few
cdr3_aa: CASSPDWRVYGYTF
cdr3_nt: TGTGCCAGCAGTCCCGACTGGAGAGTTTATGGCTACACCTTC

v_call: TRBV2
cdr3_length: 13
j_call: TRBJ2-3
d_call: TRBD2
clone_size: -
cdr3_aa: CASRGDYTDTQYF
cdr3_nt: TGTGCCAGCAGGGGGGACTACACAGATACGCAGTATTTT

v_call: TRBV18
cdr3_length: 12
j_call: TRBJ2-7
d_call: -
clone_size: -
cdr3_aa: CASSPTSSGEYF
cdr3_nt: TGTGCCAGCTCACCAACCAGCTCCGGGGAGTACTTC

v_call: TRBV6-5
cdr3_length: 16
j_call: TRBJ2-5
d_call: TRBD1
clone_size: once
cdr3_aa: CASSSLQGALVETQYF
cdr3_nt: TGTGCCAGCAGTTCCTTACAGGGGGCTCTTGTGGAGACCCAGTACTTC

v_call: TRBV19
cdr3_length: 15
j_call: TRBJ2-7
d_call: TRBD1
clone_size: -
cdr3_aa: CASSIGTGDTYEQYF
cdr3_nt: TGTGCCAGTAGTATAGGGACAGGGGACACCTACGAGCAGTACTTC

v_call: TRBV7-6
cdr3_length: 18
j_call: TRBJ2-6
d_call: -
clone_size: -
cdr3_aa: CASSLLGRGGSGANVLTF
cdr3_nt: TGTGCCAGCAGCTTATTAGGGCGTGGAGGATCTGGGGCCAACGTCCTGACTTTC

v_call: TRBV19
cdr3_length: 15
j_call: TRBJ1-1
d_call: -
clone_size: -
cdr3_aa: CASSNPGTPNTEAFF
cdr3_nt: TGTGCCAGTAGTAATCCCGGGACTCCGAACACTGAAGCTTTCTTT

v_call: TRBV5-4
cdr3_length: 14
j_call: TRBJ2-7
d_call: TRBD1
clone_size: -
cdr3_aa: CASSWDRGIYEQYF
cdr3_nt: TGTGCCAGCAGCTGGGACAGGGGGATCTACGAGCAGTACTTC

v_call: TRBV5-1
cdr3_length: 15
j_call: TRBJ1-5
d_call: TRBD1
clone_size: -
cdr3_aa: CASSLGQGAQQPQHF
cdr3_nt: TGCGCCAGCAGCTTGGGGCAGGGGGCACAACAGCCCCAGCATTTT

v_call: TRBV28
cdr3_length: 13
j_call: TRBJ2-7
d_call: -
clone_size: once
cdr3_aa: CASRDPTVGEQYF
cdr3_nt: TGTGCCAGCAGAGATCCTACGGTCGGCGAGCAGTACTTC

v_call: TRBV27
cdr3_length: 16
j_call: TRBJ1-5
d_call: TRBD1
clone_size: -
cdr3_aa: CASSLTETGGPRPQHF
cdr3_nt: TGTGCCAGCAGTTTAACCGAGACAGGGGGCCCGAGGCCCCAGCATTTT

v_call: TRBV2
cdr3_length: 14
j_call: TRBJ2-3
d_call: -
clone_size: -
cdr3_aa: CAGQQGPGSTTQYF
cdr3_nt: TGTGCCGGCCAGCAGGGGCCAGGGTCGACAACGCAGTATTTT

v_call: TRBV4-1
cdr3_length: 15
j_call: TRBJ2-4
d_call: TRBD2
clone_size: -
cdr3_aa: CASSERGLAKNIQYF
cdr3_nt: TGCGCCAGCAGCGAGCGGGGGCTAGCCAAAAACATTCAGTACTTC

v_call: TRBV27
cdr3_length: 15
j_call: TRBJ1-5
d_call: TRBD1
clone_size: -
cdr3_aa: CASGPSGTGKWPQHF
cdr3_nt: TGTGCCAGCGGGCCTTCCGGGACAGGGAAGTGGCCCCAGCATTTT

v_call: TRBV7-8
cdr3_length: 18
j_call: TRBJ1-1
d_call: -
clone_size: few
cdr3_aa: CASSLPRDTGWANTEAFF
cdr3_nt: TGTGCCAGCAGCTTACCCCGAGACACAGGGTGGGCGAACACTGAAGCTTTCTTT

v_call: TRBV5-1
cdr3_length: 18
j_call: TRBJ2-2
d_call: TRBD2
clone_size: -
cdr3_aa: CASSSIGTSGRVAGELFF
cdr3_nt: TGCGCCAGCAGCTCCATAGGGACTAGCGGGAGAGTTGCCGGGGAGCTGTTTTTT

v_call: TRBV6-5
cdr3_length: 13
j_call: TRBJ1-1
d_call: TRBD1
clone_size: -
cdr3_aa: CASSAGGPTEAFF
cdr3_nt: TGTGCCAGCAGTGCAGGGGGCCCCACTGAAGCTTTCTTT

v_call: TRBV2
cdr3_length: 15
j_call: TRBJ2-1
d_call: -
clone_size: -
cdr3_aa: CASSSGTGGVNEQFF
cdr3_nt: TGTGCCAGCAGCTCCGGGACTGGCGGCGTCAATGAGCAGTTCTTC

v_call: TRBV5-6
cdr3_length: 15
j_call: TRBJ2-1
d_call: TRBD2
clone_size: -
cdr3_aa: CASSLVGGGYNEQFF
cdr3_nt: TGTGCCAGCAGCTTGGTCGGGGGAGGGTACAATGAGCAGTTCTTC

v_call: TRBV6-1
cdr3_length: 14
j_call: TRBJ2-7
d_call: TRBD1
clone_size: -
cdr3_aa: CASNPRDSLYEQYF
cdr3_nt: TGTGCCAGCAACCCCCGGGACAGCCTCTACGAGCAGTACTTC

v_call: TRBV5-6
cdr3_length: 16
j_call: TRBJ1-3
d_call: -
clone_size: -
cdr3_aa: CASSLENWGYGNTIYF
cdr3_nt: TGTGCCAGCAGCTTGGAAAATTGGGGCTATGGAAACACCATATATTTT

v_call: TRBV5-4
cdr3_length: 18
j_call: TRBJ2-1
d_call: TRBD2
clone_size: -
cdr3_aa: CASSLGLAGSKKYNEQFF
cdr3_nt: TGTGCCAGCAGCTTGGGGCTAGCGGGATCAAAAAAATACAATGAGCAGTTCTTC

v_call: TRBV6-5
cdr3_length: 14
j_call: TRBJ2-7
d_call: -
clone_size: -
cdr3_aa: CASSRGLISYEQYF
cdr3_nt: TGTGCCAGCAGCCGCGGACTCATCTCCTACGAGCAGTACTTC

v_call: TRBV6-1
cdr3_length: 12
j_call: TRBJ2-7
d_call: -
clone_size: -
cdr3_aa: CASQGQTYEQYF
cdr3_nt: TGTGCCAGCCAAGGACAGACCTACGAGCAGTACTTC

v_call: TRBV18
cdr3_length: 16
j_call: TRBJ2-1
d_call: TRBD2
clone_size: -
cdr3_aa: CASSTLRGGRGNEQFF
cdr3_nt: TGTGCCAGCTCAACCCTCAGGGGCGGGAGGGGCAATGAGCAGTTCTTC

v_call: TRBV5-4
cdr3_length: 14
j_call: TRBJ2-1
d_call: -
clone_size: few
cdr3_aa: CASSLSGKWNEQFF
cdr3_nt: TGTGCCAGCAGCTTGTCAGGGAAATGGAATGAGCAGTTCTTC